Sequencing of this TCR beta chain was carried out in a study of PD-L1 blockade in urothelial cancer. Study context: Blood analysis was done at 3 weeks (second dose) and 6 weeks after treatment began. Blood yielded a median of approximately 130,000 T cells per sample.

Profiling relied on immunoSEQ multiplex PCR, and the TCRdb table lists in-frame clones only, not all of them. The sample consists of about 81,000 clones, about 89% of them appearing once. This sample's time point: pretreatment peripheral blood. The patients had locally advanced or metastatic urothelial carcinoma. Each patient contributed between 1 and 8 total time points of blood mononuclear cells, pretreatment and during treatment. The V gene's germline CDR1 is KGHSH and CDR2 LQKENI. The CDR3 totals 14 residues. Trimming took 5 bases from V and 1 from J; bases not matched to a gene: 2. Source: PBMCs, taken around atezolizumab (anti-PD-L1) treatment. V and J are TRBV18 and TRBJ1-5, with TRBD1 matching 7 bases. The sequence came from an elderly woman with urothelial cancer. CDR3 region: CASSSGQSNQPQHF. The DNA of the CDR3 is TGTGCCAGCTCATCGGGACAGAGCAATCAGCCCCAGCATTTT.